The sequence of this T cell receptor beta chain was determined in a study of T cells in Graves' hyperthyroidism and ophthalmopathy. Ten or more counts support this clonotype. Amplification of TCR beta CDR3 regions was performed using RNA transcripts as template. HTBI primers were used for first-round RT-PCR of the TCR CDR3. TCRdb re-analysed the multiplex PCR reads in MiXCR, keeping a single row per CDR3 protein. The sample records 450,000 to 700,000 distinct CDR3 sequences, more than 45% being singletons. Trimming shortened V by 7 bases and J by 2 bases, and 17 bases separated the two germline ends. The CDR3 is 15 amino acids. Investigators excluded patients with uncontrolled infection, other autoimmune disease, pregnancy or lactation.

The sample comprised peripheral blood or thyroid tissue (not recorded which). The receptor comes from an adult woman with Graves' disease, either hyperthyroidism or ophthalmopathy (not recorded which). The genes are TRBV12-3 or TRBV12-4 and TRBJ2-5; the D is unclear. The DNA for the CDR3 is TGTGCCAGCACTAAATACCCCGCTATTCAAGAGACCCAGTACTTC. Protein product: CASTKYPAIQETQYF.